This T cell receptor (beta chain) was identified in a study of blood T cell repertoires in COVID-19. The data were produced by immunoSEQ multiplex PCR, yet TCRdb's version contains in-frame clones alone and is incomplete. The sample yields roughly 350,000 clones, about 85% seen once. The CDR3 length is 12 residues. Trimming removed 6 bases from V and 9 bases from J; junction bases left unmatched: 8. Germline CDR1 reads SQVTM; CDR2 reads ANQGSEA. This clone appeared a few times. The rearrangement joins TRBV29-1 to TRBJ2-1; 7 nucleotides match TRBD1. The sample comprised peripheral blood. The receptor's source is a woman aged 18-29 years with acute or convalescent COVID-19. The CDR3 DNA sequence: TGCAGCGTGCACAGGGGATTGGGTGAGCAGTTCTTC. It is translated as CSVHRGLGEQFF.